This T cell receptor beta chain was profiled in a study of T cell responses to AZD1222 COVID-19 vaccine. This CDR3 is built from 15 residues. The germline gives CDR1 LNHDA, CDR2 SQIVND (reference sequence). Trimming pared 3 bases from V and 0 bases from J, leaving 9 bases between. The method was immunoSEQ multiplex PCR; TCRdb's version includes in-frame clones alone and lacks a portion of them. The sample shows 120,000 to 150,000 clones, approximately 90% of them seen only once. This receptor was obtained from an adult who received the AZD1222 COVID-19 vaccine. Specimen: peripheral blood, collected 28 days after the second AZD1222 dose. The chain couples TRBV19 to TRBJ1-3; D is unclear. This CDR3 is CASSIREGSGNTIYF. In DNA, the CDR3 is TGTGCCAGTAGTATTCGCGAGGGCTCTGGAAACACCATATATTTT.